This T cell receptor (beta chain) was sequenced in a study of OX40 agonist ivuxolimab in advanced cancers. Produced via immunoSEQ multiplex PCR; TCRdb's table is partial and in-frame only. The table includes 15,000 to 20,000 clones, just under 75% detected once. Trimming at V came to 3 bases and at J to 6 bases, leaving 12 bases not matched to a gene. Germline V lookup: CDR1 SNHLY, CDR2 FYNNEI. The CDR3 is 17 amino acids. The J gene is TRBJ2-2, the V gene TRBV2; 8 positions match TRBD2. The input for sequencing was CD4+ or CD8+ T cells sorted from blood, taken in a trial of the OX40 agonist ivuxolimab. This sequence originates from an adult with an advanced solid tumor such as melanoma, head and neck, liver or kidney cancer. The CDR3 loop is CASSEGGTRLWAGELFF. The CDR3 DNA sequence: TGTGCCAGCAGTGAGGGGGGGACTAGACTGTGGGCCGGGGAGCTGTTTTTT.